The 30 T cell receptor beta chains below come from one sample, sequenced in a study of shared clonotypes between healthy human individuals. CD45RO-negative, CCR7-selected cells formed the naive CD8 fraction, which excluded terminally differentiated effector memory CD45RA+ cells. Libraries were prepared by immunoSEQ multiplex PCR; TCRdb keeps only in-frame clonotypes and omits some of them. The repertoire holds about 680,000 clones, with around 92% as singletons. The sample comprised naive CD8+ T cells sorted from blood. The origin of the receptors is a young man in good health.

About this clone: The sample holds other DNA sequences that translate to the same CDR3. V is TRBV7-9 and J is TRBJ2-7; D perhaps matches TRBD2 (6 bases). This CDR3 has 13 amino acids. Deletions cut 1 base from V and 5 bases from J, with 9 bases between. The germline V gene encodes CDR1 SEHNR and CDR2 FQNEAQ (reference sequence). The CDR3 DNA is TGTGCCAGCAGCTTAGGGAGGGGAAACGAGCAGTACTTC. Amino acid sequence: CASSLGRGNEQYF.

The rearrangement uses TRBV28 and TRBJ1-2; D perhaps matches TRBD1 (5 bases). Germline CDR1 and CDR2: MDHEN and SYDVKM. V shed 6 bases and J shed 1 base, with 12 bases lying between them. CDR3 length equals 14 residues. CDR3 sequence (DNA): TGTGCCAGCAGCTTTTGGGGGAGTAACTATGGCTACACCTTC. Translating gives CASSFWGSNYGYTF.

As concerns this clone: The sample holds other DNA sequences that translate to the same CDR3. The rearrangement joins TRBV19 to TRBJ2-7; D tentatively reads TRBD1 or TRBD2 (5 bases each). With 5 bases removed from V and 3 bases from J, the gap between germline ends came to 11 bases. The CDR3 has 13 residues. CDR1 and CDR2 (germline): LNHDA, SQIVND (reference sequence). The CDR3 bases are TGTGCCAGTAGTCGGGACGGAGACTACGAGCAGTACTTC. Protein: CASSRDGDYEQYF.

V and J are TRBV28 and TRBJ1-4; tentative D call: TRBD1 (6 bases). Trimming removed 6 bases at V and 3 bases at J, with 17 bases between. In germline, CDR1 is MDHEN, CDR2 SYDVKM. This CDR3 contains 16 residues. CDR3 sequence reads: CASRPITEGANEKLFF. The CDR3 DNA reads TGTGCCAGCAGGCCTATCACAGAGGGGGCTAATGAAAAACTGTTTTTT.

This chain links TRBV7-6 with TRBJ2-3; D is perhaps TRBD2 (5 bases). The CDR3 spans 13 residues. The germline gives CDR1 SGHVS, CDR2 FNYEAQ. Trimming removed 1 base from V and 6 bases from J, with 8 bases in between. Written as DNA, the CDR3 is TGTGCCAGCAGCTTAGTGGGCGGGGATACGCAGTATTTT. Residues: CASSLVGGDTQYF.

As concerns this clone: Other DNA sequences of this sample code for an identical CDR3. The CDR3 protein is CASSGTGGRETQYF. DNA of the CDR3: TGTGCCAGCAGTGGGACAGGGGGCCGGGAGACCCAGTACTTC. The chain has TRBV28 and TRBJ2-5, with 12 positions matching TRBD1. The CDR3 sequence is 14 residues long. Germline trimming cut 5 bases from V and 5 bases from J; bases unmatched to any gene: 3. Germline V lookup: CDR1 MDHEN, CDR2 SYDVKM.

This clone showed up just once. The chain joins TRBV7-9 to TRBJ2-3; 7 bases align to TRBD2. Germline values: CDR1 SEHNR, CDR2 FQNEAQ (reference sequence). V lost 0 bases to trimming and J lost 0 bases; unmatched junction nucleotides: 6. The length of the CDR3 is 17 residues. DNA of the CDR3: TGTGCCAGCAGCTTAGCGCTCAGCGGGGAGAGCACAGATACGCAGTATTTT. Residues: CASSLALSGESTDTQYF.

The chain joins TRBV4-2 to TRBJ2-1; D gene ambiguous. Looked up from germline, CDR1 is LGHNA and CDR2 is YNFKEQ. The germline V and J ends were trimmed by 0 bases and 9 bases, with 15 bases remaining between them. The CDR3 length is 15 residues. This CDR3 reads CASSQDKGIGSEQFF. For the CDR3, the DNA is TGTGCCAGCAGCCAAGACAAAGGGATCGGCAGTGAGCAGTTCTTC.

V gene TRBV4-1 combines with J gene TRBJ2-7, with 9 bases identical to TRBD2. The CDR3 loop spans 14 amino acids. Germline CDR1 is MGHRA and CDR2 is YSYEKL. Trimming took 1 base from V and 6 from J; bases not matched to a gene: 4. CDR3 residues: CASSQALAGPEQYF. CDR3 bases: TGCGCCAGCAGCCAAGCCCTAGCGGGGCCCGAGCAGTACTTC.

The chain combines TRBV7-9 with TRBJ2-1; 12 nucleotides align to TRBD2. The CDR3 is made up of 19 amino acids. Germline trimming cut 3 bases from V and 0 bases from J; bases unmatched to any gene: 9. Germline V gives CDR1 SEHNR, CDR2 FQNEAQ (reference sequence). The CDR3 nucleotides are TGTGCCAGCAGCTTTAGGGGACTAGCGGGTCTTAGCTCCTACAATGAGCAGTTCTTC. Amino acid sequence: CASSFRGLAGLSSYNEQFF.

The rearrangement uses TRBV7-9 and TRBJ1-1; D is undetermined. Looked up from germline, CDR1 is SEHNR and CDR2 is FQNEAQ (reference sequence). CDR3 length: 17 residues. V lost 0 bases, J lost 5 bases, and 19 bases lay in between. CDR3 residues: CASSLAGDRLSRTEAFF. The CDR3 bases are TGTGCCAGCAGCTTAGCCGGGGATCGGTTATCGCGGACTGAAGCTTTCTTT. Full variable domain (remainder filled in from reference TRBV7-9 and TRBJ1-1): DTGVSQNPRHKITKRGQNVTFRCDPISEHNRLYWYRQTLGQGPEFLTYFQNEAQLEKSRLLSDRFSAERPKGSFSTLEIQRTEQGDSAMYLCASSLAGDRLSRTEAFFGQGTRLTVV.

Notes on this clone: Possible read error: a much larger clone is one base away. At the DNA level, this CDR3 is encoded by other sequences in the same sample as well. The V call is TRBV28, the J call TRBJ2-7, with no clear D. V dropped 3 bases and J dropped 4 bases, with 4 bases sitting between them. Per the germline V gene, CDR1 is MDHEN and CDR2 is SYDVKM. The CDR3 loop spans 11 amino acids. CDR3 in amino acids: CASSFYYEQYF. The CDR3 DNA reads TGTGCCAGCAGTTTTTATTACGAGCAGTACTTC.

The V gene is TRBV11-2, the J gene TRBJ2-7; a possible D gene is TRBD2 (6 bases). The CDR3 runs to 14 residues. Trimming pared 0 bases from V and 4 bases from J, leaving 10 bases between. Looked up from germline, CDR1 is SGHAT and CDR2 is FQNNGV. The DNA for the CDR3 is TGTGCCAGCAGCTTAGATCCTGGGGGGTACGAGCAGTACTTC. It yields the protein CASSLDPGGYEQYF. The full variable domain, with the rest looked up from reference TRBV11-2 and TRBJ2-7, is EAGVAQSPRYKIIEKRQSVAFWCNPISGHATLYWYQQILGQGPKLLIQFQNNGVVDDSQLPKDRFSAERLKGVDSTLKIQPAKLEDSAVYLCASSLDPGGYEQYFGPGTRLTVT.

CDR3: CSVEMTDTEQYF. In DNA, the CDR3 is TGCAGCGTTGAGATGACAGACACCGAGCAGTACTTC. The chain links TRBV29-1 to TRBJ2-7, with D possibly being TRBD1 (5 bases). This CDR3 is 12 amino acids long. CDR1 and CDR2 (germline): SQVTM, ANQGSEA. V lost 3 bases and J 6 bases, leaving 12 bases between the germline ends.

This clone occurred once. For the CDR3, the DNA is TGTGCCAGCAGCCCCGAATCCTATGAGCAGTTCTTC. This gives the protein CASSPESYEQFF. The rearrangement links TRBV7-9 to TRBJ2-1; D not resolved. Between the trimmed V and J ends, which lost 5 bases and 8 bases, there was a span of 10 bases. Germline V lookup: CDR1 SEHNR, CDR2 FQNEAQ (reference sequence). The CDR3 sequence is 12 residues long.

This sequence joins TRBV9 and TRBJ1-1, with TRBD1 as a possible D gene (6 bases). V was cut by 4 bases and J by 4 bases, with 17 bases left in between. CDR3 size: 15 residues. Germline CDR1 is SGDLS and CDR2 is YYNGEE. This chain's CDR3 is CASSPRGGGGTEAFF. The CDR3 DNA reads as TGTGCCAGCAGCCCGCGCGGAGGGGGGGGCACTGAAGCTTTCTTT.

The chain joins TRBV27 to TRBJ1-5; no definite D call. Germline V gene sequence: CDR1 MNHEY, CDR2 SMNVEV (reference sequence). Trimming removed 11 bases from V and 1 base from J, with 15 bases in between. This CDR3 comprises 14 residues. CDR3 nucleotides: TGTGCCTCCCAACCGGGTAGGAGCAATCAGCCCCAGCATTTT. Residues: CASQPGRSNQPQHF.

The V and J genes are TRBV15 and TRBJ1-4; tentative D call: TRBD1 (6 bases). This CDR3 comprises 15 residues. CDR1 and CDR2 (germline): LNHNV, YYDKDF (reference sequence). Between the trimmed V and J ends, which lost 5 bases and 7 bases, there was a span of 17 bases. Written as DNA, the CDR3 is TGTGCCACCAGCCCAAGGACAGCGGTACTTGAAAAACTGTTTTTT. This codes for CATSPRTAVLEKLFF. Drawing the rest from reference TRBV15 and TRBJ1-4, the complete variable domain is DAMVIQNPRYQVTQFGKPVTLSCSQTLNHNVMYWYQQKSSQAPKLLFHYYDKDFNNEADTPDNFQSRRPNTSFCFLDIRSPGLGDTAMYLCATSPRTAVLEKLFFGSGTQLSVL.

The genes are TRBV14 and TRBJ2-7, with TRBD1 matching over 9 bases. CDR3 length: 15 amino acids. Trimming removed 4 bases from V and 2 bases from J; junction bases left unmatched: 6. The germline V gene has CDR1 SGHDN and CDR2 FVKESK. CDR3 nucleotides: TGTGCCAGCAGCCCCCGGGACAGGGATCCCTACGAGCAGTACTTC. It yields the protein CASSPRDRDPYEQYF.

In DNA form, the CDR3 reads TGTGCCAGCAGCTCCGGACTTATCATGCGAAATGAAAAACTGTTTTTT. This encodes CASSSGLIMRNEKLFF. The J gene is TRBJ1-4, the V gene TRBV13; D unresolved. Germline lookup yields CDR1 PRHDT and CDR2 FYEKMQ (reference sequence). This CDR3 region has 16 residues. Trimming stripped 4 bases from V and 5 bases from J, with 17 bases between.

The rearrangement uses TRBV7-2 and TRBJ2-7; D remains unclear. This CDR3 has 16 amino acids. V was pared by 1 base and J by 2 bases, with 15 bases between. The germline gives CDR1 SGHTA, CDR2 FQGNSA. CDR3: CASSLGPGDATYEQYF. The CDR3, as DNA: TGTGCCAGCAGCTTAGGCCCAGGCGACGCAACCTACGAGCAGTACTTC.

The chain uses TRBV6-1 and TRBJ2-2; 9 positions agree with TRBD1. Germline loops: CDR1 MNHNS, CDR2 SASEGT. This CDR3 spans 14 amino acids. V shed 11 bases, J shed 6 bases, and the junction held 10 bases outside the gene matches. The CDR3 region has the DNA TGTGCCGTCCCCGGGGACAGGGTCCCCGGGGAGCTGTTTTTT. Translation gives CAVPGDRVPGELFF.

The chain combines TRBV29-1 with TRBJ1-3; D gene unclear. This CDR3 has 13 residues. Per germline, CDR1 SQVTM and CDR2 ANQGSEA. Trimming took 8 bases from V and 2 from J, leaving 13 bases between them. CDR3 sequence: CSSRSATGNTIYF. The CDR3 nucleotides are TGCAGCTCCCGATCTGCAACTGGAAACACCATATATTTT.

J is TRBJ2-1 and V is TRBV27; TRBD2 matches 7 bases. The J segment lost 3 bases and the V segment lost 5 bases, leaving 10 bases of the junction unmatched. The germline V gene has CDR1 MNHEY and CDR2 SMNVEV (reference sequence). The CDR3 consists of 16 residues. CDR3 DNA: TGTGCCAGCAGTATTCTCGGCGGGAGAAGCTACAATGAGCAGTTCTTC. This gives the protein CASSILGGRSYNEQFF.

The chain recombines TRBV4-3 with TRBJ1-1, with D maybe TRBD1 (6 bases). Trimming shortened V by 5 bases and J by 1 base, and 14 bases separated the two germline ends. The CDR3 loop spans 15 amino acids. Germline V lookup: CDR1 LGHNA, CDR2 YSLEER. The CDR3 here is CASSKSRGANTEAFF. As DNA, the CDR3 is TGCGCCAGCAGCAAATCCAGGGGCGCGAACACTGAAGCTTTCTTT.

This clone was observed a handful of times. A read error may produce the germline difference seen at one junction end. The J gene is TRBJ2-2, the V gene TRBV7-9; TRBD2 matches at 11 bases. CDR3 size: 14 residues. The germline V gene encodes CDR1 SEHNR and CDR2 FQNEAQ (reference sequence). In DNA, the CDR3 is TGTGCCAGCAGCCTAGCGGGAGGCACCGGGGAGCTGTTTTTT. Protein product: CASSLAGGTGELFF.

This sequence joins TRBV7-2 and TRBJ2-3; D remains ambiguous. Trimming stripped 3 bases from V and 4 bases from J, with 14 bases between. This CDR3 comprises 15 residues. Germline lookup yields CDR1 SGHTA and CDR2 FQGNSA. The CDR3 nucleotides are TGTGCCAGCAGCTTGAGTCCTGGGGTTGCAGATACGCAGTATTTT. This codes for CASSLSPGVADTQYF.

This rearrangement joins TRBV19 to TRBJ1-1; possible D gene TRBD1, 5 bases. Trimming cost V 9 bases and J 8 bases, with 19 bases left between them. The CDR3 runs to 13 residues. Germline values: CDR1 LNHDA, CDR2 SQIVND (reference sequence). CDR3 loop: CASTQGSGWEAFF. CDR3 in DNA: TGTGCCAGCACCCAGGGTAGTGGTTGGGAAGCTTTCTTT.

The chain links TRBV6-5 to TRBJ1-2; D ambiguous. Germline CDR1 MNHEY, CDR2 SVGAGI. This CDR3 is 13 amino acids long. The germline V and J ends were trimmed by 4 bases and 0 bases, with 6 bases remaining between them. This chain's CDR3 is CASSFGTNYGYTF. CDR3 in DNA: TGTGCCAGCAGTTTTGGCACTAACTATGGCTACACCTTC.

This chain links TRBV7-6 with TRBJ2-3, with D possibly being TRBD1 (6 bases). The CDR3 runs to 15 residues. Trimming took 5 bases from V and 4 from J, leaving 16 bases between them. CDR1 is SGHVS, CDR2 FNYEAQ, per germline. The chain's CDR3 is CASSLGGFGADTQYF. The CDR3 DNA follows: TGTGCCAGCAGCCTAGGGGGTTTCGGGGCAGATACGCAGTATTTT.